The clone carrying this T cell receptor beta chain has at least ten counts. Its antigen remains unidentified. The germline gives CDR1 MNHEY, CDR2 SVGAGI. The CDR3 contains 15 residues. V lost 2 bases and J lost 1; bases outside the gene matches: 2. This record belongs to a study of Graves' ophthalmopathy and Graves' hyperthyroidism. Study findings and constraints: Clonotypes were expanded in thyroid at above 0.001 frequency, and most also appeared in blood.

For repertoire sequencing, the TCR beta CDR3 regions were amplified from RNA transcripts. First-round RT-PCR employed HTBI primers, with a second-round multiplex PCR after it. MiXCR, applied by TCRdb to the multiplex PCR reads, yields one record per CDR3 protein. The sample lists just over 400,000 distinct CDR3 sequences; 20% to 25% were seen once. Where ophthalmopathy was absent within 18 months of follow-up, hyperthyroidism was stable. Fresh peripheral blood, 8.5 to 10 ml, was the PBMC source. Sequenced input: peripheral blood. V usage is TRBV6-5 and J usage is TRBJ1-3, with TRBD1 matching 7 bases. This clonotype was obtained from a woman aged 18-30 years with stable Graves' hyperthyroidism. CDR3 sequence: CASSYDRESGNTIYF. The CDR3 region has the DNA TGTGCCAGCAGTTACGACAGGGAGTCTGGAAACACCATATATTTT.